These 9 T cell receptor beta chains originate from one sample sequenced in a study of tumor and adjacent non-tumor tissue in lung cancer. Three rounds of nested PCR, following a modified ARM-PCR protocol, produced the TCRbeta library. TCRdb redid the calling of the multiplex PCR reads with MiXCR, one entry per CDR3 protein. The table has more than 85,000 distinct CDR3 sequences, 84% seen once; the top ten hold 20% to 25%. The template was RNA from unsorted bulk tissue. Sequencing was performed on lung tumor tissue. These receptors came from a man in his sixties or seventies with non-small cell lung cancer.

The chain recombines TRBV28 with TRBJ2-3; maybe TRBD1 (6 bases). Trimming shortened V by 5 bases and J by 2 bases, and 17 bases separated the two germline ends. The CDR3 covers 16 residues. In germline, CDR1 is MDHEN, CDR2 SYDVKM. The CDR3 here is CASSVLEGVPTDTQYF. CDR3 nucleotide sequence: TGTGCCAGCAGTGTTTTAGAGGGGGTGCCCACAGATACGCAGTATTTT.

This sequence joins TRBV12-3 or TRBV12-4 and TRBJ1-5, with TRBD1 identical over 7 bases. The V and J ends lost 7 bases and 6 bases, in that order; junction bases with no gene match: 6. The CDR3 has 13 amino acids. The CDR3 DNA sequence: TGTGCCAGCATTTGTGACAGGGTTCAGCCCCAGCATTTT. Translated: CASICDRVQPQHF.

Remarks on this clonotype: A much larger clone is a single base away; this may be a read error. This chain joins TRBV5-1 and TRBJ2-1, with D tentatively TRBD1 (5 bases). Germline V gene lookup returns CDR1 SGHRS and CDR2 YFSETQ. The V end lost 2 bases, the J end lost 0 bases, and 6 bases lay between the germline ends. This CDR3 contains 14 residues. This CDR3 reads CASSLDSSYNEQFF. Written as DNA, the CDR3 is TGCGCCAGCAGCTTAGACAGCTCCTACAATGAGCAGTTCTTC.

This chain connects TRBV12-3 or TRBV12-4 to TRBJ2-2; D possibly corresponds to TRBD2 (6 bases). Trimming left V 4 bases short and J 4 bases short, with 13 bases between. The CDR3 spans 15 residues. CDR3 nucleotide sequence: TGTGCCAGCAGTTCTGTGGGGACTGTCACCGGGGAGCTGTTTTTT. Amino acid sequence: CASSSVGTVTGELFF.

As for this clonotype: In this CDR3 the conserved last residue, phenylalanine or tryptophan, is missing, so a read error is likely. The chain uses TRBV29-1 and TRBJ1-2; D is ambiguous. V dropped 5 bases and J dropped 4 bases, with 14 bases sitting between them. From germline, CDR1 is SQVTM and CDR2 ANQGSEA. CDR3 size: 13 residues. CDR3 in DNA: TGCAGCGTTCTCCCGACGGGATCCTATGGCTACACCTCC. This codes for CSVLPTGSYGYTS.

About this clonotype itself: An end of the junction does not agree with germline; a read error may underlie this. The chain uses TRBV5-6 and TRBJ2-7; no clear D gene. The CDR3 contains 11 residues. Looked up from germline, CDR1 is SGHDT and CDR2 is YYEEEE. The CDR3 coding sequence is TGTGCCAGCGGCGCCTTCCACGAGCAGAACTTC. Translated: CASGAFHEQNF. The full variable domain, completed using reference TRBV5-6 and TRBJ2-7, is DAGVTQSPTHLIKTRGQQVTLRCSPKSGHDTVSWYQQALGQGPQFIFQYYEEEERQRGNFPDRFSGHQFPNYSSELNVNALLLGDSALYLCASGAFHEQNFGPGTRLTVT.

As regards this clonotype: This may come from a read error, since a much larger clone is one base off. The J gene is TRBJ2-7, the V gene TRBV20-1; perhaps TRBD1 as D (6 bases). V was shortened by 5 bases and J by 0 bases, with 14 bases between the two germline ends. Germline assignment: CDR1 DFQATT and CDR2 SNEGSKA (reference sequence). The CDR3 contains 14 residues. The CDR3 reads CSADPGTCSYEQYF. The CDR3 DNA is TGCAGTGCTGACCCCGGGACATGCTCCTACGAGCAGTACTTC.

Comment on this clonotype: No conserved phenylalanine or tryptophan ends this CDR3, so it is likely a read error. The gene calls are TRBV6-1 and TRBJ1-4; TRBD1 aligns across 8 bases. The CDR3 length is 15 residues. The germline CDR1 and CDR2 sequences are MNHNS and SASEGT. Trimming at V came to 7 bases and at J to 3 bases, leaving 7 bases not matched to a gene. CDR3 in DNA: TGTGCCAGCAATGTTTCGACAGGGGCTAATGAAAAACTGTTTGTT. Protein product: CASNVSTGANEKLFV.

The rearrangement uses TRBV6-5 and TRBJ2-7; no clear D. This CDR3 has 14 amino acids. Germline lookup yields CDR1 MNHEY and CDR2 SVGAGI. CDR3 sequence: CDSSFSWAGFEQYF. CDR3 sequence (DNA): TGTGACAGTAGTTTCTCTTGGGCAGGATTCGAGCAGTACTTC.